Listed here are 17 T cell receptor beta chains from one sample, sequenced in a study of blood T cell repertoires in COVID-19. Using immunoSEQ multiplex PCR, the repertoire was profiled, and TCRdb retains in-frame clones only, with some absent. Of roughly 40,000 clones listed, 85% to 90% are singletons. The specimen was peripheral blood. These receptors came from a man between 25 and 39 years old with active or convalescent COVID-19.

The chain links TRBV4-2 to TRBJ1-1; D is perhaps TRBD1 (5 bases). The CDR3 contains 14 residues. Germline CDR1 LGHNA, CDR2 YNFKEQ. Trimming removed 0 bases at V and 7 bases at J, with 12 bases between. In DNA, the CDR3 is TGTGCCAGCAGCCAAGATTGGGGCGTCCGTGAAGCTTTCTTT. Amino acid sequence: CASSQDWGVREAFF.

On this clone: One end of the junction fails to match germline, which may point to a read error. The V call is TRBV6-6, the J call TRBJ1-5; 7 nucleotides align to TRBD1. The CDR3 has 13 amino acids. CDR1 and CDR2 (germline): MNHNY, SVGAGI (reference sequence). The CDR3 is CASINRGVSAPAF. CDR3 sequence (DNA): TGTGCCAGCATTAACAGGGGAGTATCAGCCCCAGCATTT.

This clone was seen once. The DNA for the CDR3 is TGTGCCAGCGGGAGTCTGGGGGGGAACACTGAAGCTTTCTTT. This encodes CASGSLGGNTEAFF. This chain uses TRBV2 with TRBJ1-1; a weak D match, TRBD1 (5 bases). This CDR3 spans 14 amino acids. The V gene lost 8 bases and the J gene lost 1 base, with 14 bases spanning the gap. Germline CDR1 is SNHLY and CDR2 is FYNNEI.

The chain is built from TRBV7-8 and TRBJ1-5; maybe TRBD1 (5 bases). Trimming pared 2 bases from V and 3 bases from J, leaving 11 bases between. This CDR3 spans 15 amino acids. The germline V gene has CDR1 SGHVS and CDR2 FQNEAQ. The CDR3: CASSLRGSVNQPQHF. For the CDR3, the DNA is TGTGCCAGCAGCTTACGGGGGAGCGTCAATCAGCCCCAGCATTTT.

The chain couples TRBV9 to TRBJ2-1, with D possibly being TRBD2 (6 bases). Deletions cut 3 bases from V and 3 bases from J, with 7 bases between. CDR1 is SGDLS, CDR2 YYNGEE, per germline. This CDR3 spans 13 amino acids. CDR3 amino acids: CASSAGDYNEQFF. As DNA, the CDR3 is TGTGCCAGCAGCGCGGGAGACTACAATGAGCAGTTCTTC. Based on the CDR3 plus reference TRBV9 and TRBJ2-1, the full variable domain is DSGVTQTPKHLITATGQRVTLRCSPRSGDLSVYWYQQSLDQGLQFLIQYYNGEERAKGNILERFSAQQFPDLHSELNLSSLELGDSALYFCASSAGDYNEQFFGPGTRLTVL.

This clone was seen just once. The gene calls are TRBV6-5 and TRBJ1-1; 8 bases agree with TRBD1. Trimming removed 3 bases from V and 4 bases from J; junction bases left unmatched: 4. Germline V gene data show CDR1 as MNHEY and CDR2 as SVGAGI. This CDR3 is 14 amino acids long. CDR3 DNA sequence: TGTGCCAGCAGTTATCTCAGGGGGCCCACTGAAGCTTTCTTT. This sequence encodes CASSYLRGPTEAFF.

This clone was seen a handful of times. The chain combines TRBV7-9 with TRBJ1-4; 8 bases fit TRBD1. This CDR3 has 16 residues. The germline gives CDR1 SEHNR, CDR2 FQNEAQ (reference sequence). The V gene end was trimmed by 4 bases and the J gene end by 7 bases; junction bases not matched to a gene: 11. CDR3 residues: CASSSGQGGPVEKLFF. CDR3 DNA: TGTGCCAGCAGCTCCGGACAGGGAGGACCTGTTGAAAAACTGTTTTTT.

The chain is built from TRBV24-1 and TRBJ2-3; 11 nucleotides align to TRBD2. J lost 1 base, V lost 4 bases, and 3 bases had no gene match. The CDR3 runs 16 residues. The germline V gene has CDR1 KGHDR and CDR2 SFDVKD. The CDR3 nucleotides are TGTGCCACCAGTGAGTCTAGCGGGGGGCGCACAGATACGCAGTATTTT. It translates to CATSESSGGRTDTQYF.

This clone showed up just once. V is TRBV19 and J is TRBJ2-3; 8 positions match TRBD1. Germline V gene sequence: CDR1 LNHDA, CDR2 SQIVND (reference sequence). V was clipped by 2 bases and J by 2 bases; unmatched bases: 6. This CDR3 has 16 amino acids. The DNA for the CDR3 is TGTGCCAGTAGTATACCGCGACAGGGGTACACAGATACGCAGTATTTT. This translates into CASSIPRQGYTDTQYF.

The gene calls are TRBV24-1 and TRBJ2-3; D not resolved. With 0 bases removed from V and 4 bases from J, the gap between germline ends came to 7 bases. This CDR3 spans 14 amino acids. Per the germline V gene, CDR1 is KGHDR and CDR2 is SFDVKD. CDR3 DNA: TGTGCCACCAGTGATTTGCAAACGGCAGATACGCAGTATTTT. It is translated as CATSDLQTADTQYF.

The chain uses TRBV2 and TRBJ1-2; D is unclear. The germline CDR1 and CDR2 sequences are SNHLY and FYNNEI. With 7 bases removed from V and 6 bases from J, the gap between germline ends came to 18 bases. This CDR3 is 14 amino acids long. CDR3 in amino acids: CASMATVNLHGYTF. CDR3 sequence (DNA): TGTGCCAGCATGGCAACAGTGAATTTGCATGGCTACACCTTC.

The gene calls are TRBV5-6 and TRBJ2-3; tentatively, D is TRBD2 (5 bases). Germline values: CDR1 SGHDT, CDR2 YYEEEE. The V gene lost 4 bases and the J gene lost 2 bases, with 14 bases spanning the gap. The CDR3 consists of 15 residues. The CDR3 sequence is CASSLQDLYTDTQYF. DNA of the CDR3: TGTGCCAGCAGCCTCCAGGACTTGTACACAGATACGCAGTATTTT.

The chain joins TRBV6-5 to TRBJ2-4, with unresolved D. Trimming left V 0 bases short and J 6 bases short, with 6 bases between. The V gene's germline CDR1 is MNHEY and CDR2 SVGAGI. The CDR3 runs 13 residues. The CDR3 DNA reads as TGTGCCAGCAGTTACTCGGCAGGAAACATTCAGTACTTC. Encoded protein: CASSYSAGNIQYF.

The chain links TRBV11-2 to TRBJ1-1, with D perhaps matching TRBD1 (5 bases). The CDR3 length is 17 residues. CDR1 and CDR2 from the germline V gene are SGHAT and FQNNGV. V lost 3 bases to trimming and J lost 9 bases, with 26 bases between them. The CDR3 DNA reads as TGTGCCAGCAGCTTGTCCCATGGGGCAGGGCCGGCTCGAAAAGCTTTCTTT. It codes for CASSLSHGAGPARKAFF. Looking up the rest from reference TRBV11-2 and TRBJ1-1 gives the full variable domain: EAGVAQSPRYKIIEKRQSVAFWCNPISGHATLYWYQQILGQGPKLLIQFQNNGVVDDSQLPKDRFSAERLKGVDSTLKIQPAKLEDSAVYLCASSLSHGAGPARKAFFGQGTRLTVV.

V and J are TRBV6-5 and TRBJ1-3; 9 bases align to TRBD1. The CDR3 is 15 amino acids. V was pared by 4 bases and J by 2 bases, with 3 bases of the junction left unmatched. Germline V gene lookup returns CDR1 MNHEY and CDR2 SVGAGI. The CDR3 spells CASSSGTGTGNTIYF. As DNA, the CDR3 is TGTGCCAGCAGTTCCGGGACAGGGACTGGAAACACCATATATTTT.

The rearrangement uses TRBV4-3 and TRBJ1-1, with 10 bases aligning to TRBD1. The CDR3 totals 17 residues. Trimming at V came to 4 bases and at J to 3 bases, leaving 11 bases not matched to a gene. Germline V gene data show CDR1 as LGHNA and CDR2 as YSLEER. CDR3 region: CASSRSGTGEPDTEAFF. The CDR3 nucleotides are TGCGCCAGCAGCCGATCCGGGACAGGGGAGCCGGACACTGAAGCTTTCTTT.

The CDR3 here is CAIRGAGEAFF. The CDR3 bases are TGTGCCATCAGGGGGGCAGGGGAGGCTTTCTTT. The chain uses TRBV10-3 and TRBJ1-1, with a weak D call TRBD1 (6 bases). Germline CDR1 ENHRY, CDR2 SYGVKD. Trimming stripped 6 bases from V and 11 bases from J, with 13 bases between. This CDR3 has 11 amino acids.